This TCR beta chain was documented in a study of cytomegalovirus exposure and HLA in healthy donors. Concerning this clone: Its antigen is not known.

The protocol was immunoSEQ multiplex PCR, while the TCRdb copy is restricted to in-frame clones and leaves out a portion. This table has 250,000 or so clones, roughly 84% appearing once. Germline lookup yields CDR1 SNHLY and CDR2 FYNNEI. This CDR3 is 15 amino acids long. J was trimmed by 2 bases and V by 5 bases; bases with no gene match: 3. Notes on the study in general: It was 150 to 200 TCR beta chains that were listed as cytomegalovirus-associated.

The source is a man younger than 35 in good health and CMV-seropositive. The sequencing sample was made of PBMCs. The chain has TRBV2 and TRBJ2-2, with 9 positions matching TRBD2. CDR3 amino acids: CASSSTSGNTGELFF. The CDR3, as DNA: TGTGCCAGCAGTTCGACTAGCGGCAACACCGGGGAGCTGTTTTTT.